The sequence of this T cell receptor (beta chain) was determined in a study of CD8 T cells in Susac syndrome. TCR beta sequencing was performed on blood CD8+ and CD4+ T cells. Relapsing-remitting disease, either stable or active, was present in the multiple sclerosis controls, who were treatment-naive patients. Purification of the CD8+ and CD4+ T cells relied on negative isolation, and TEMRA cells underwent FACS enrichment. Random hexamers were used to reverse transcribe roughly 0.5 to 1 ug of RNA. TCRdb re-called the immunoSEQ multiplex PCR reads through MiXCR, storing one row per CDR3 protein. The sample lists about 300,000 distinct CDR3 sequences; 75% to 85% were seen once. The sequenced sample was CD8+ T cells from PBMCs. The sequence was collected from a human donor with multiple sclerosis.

The CDR3 nucleotides are TGCAGCGTTGAAAGTAATGCAGATACGCAGTATTTT. As protein: CSVESNADTQYF. J is TRBJ2-3 and V is TRBV29-1; D not resolved. V lost 2 bases and J lost 4, with 7 bases in between. The CDR3 is made up of 12 amino acids. CDR1 is SQVTM and CDR2 is ANQGSEA in the germline V gene.